Sequencing of this T cell receptor (beta chain) was carried out in a study of response to subunit inactivated influenza vaccine. This clonotype appeared many times. TCRdb reanalysed the RT-PCR reads using MiXCR and keeps one entry per CDR3 protein. The sample has 500,000 or so distinct CDR3 sequences; over 9.5% are singletons. Germline lookup yields CDR1 SNHLY and CDR2 FYNNEI. After removal of 4 bases from V and 5 bases from J, the junction contained 7 bases not matched to a gene. The CDR3 consists of 14 residues. Source: PBMCs from blood, taken roughly 46 days after vaccination. V usage is TRBV2 and J usage is TRBJ2-7; 8 bases are a match to TRBD2. This TCR derives from a man aged 50 or older who received an inactivated influenza vaccine. The CDR3 nucleotides are TGTGCCAGCAGTGGAGGGACTAGAGTAAACGAGCAGTACTTC. This codes for CASSGGTRVNEQYF.